This T cell receptor beta chain was observed in a study of blood T cell repertoires in COVID-19. Study-wide background: Samples of COVID-19 (acute and convalescent) were obtained from the United States, Italy and Spain. PBMCs, B-cell-depleted T cells, or T cells were the source of the cDNA or gDNA that made up the material.

The germline gives CDR1 SEHNR, CDR2 FQNEAQ (reference sequence). This CDR3 spans 15 amino acids. V lost 5 bases and J lost 5; bases outside the gene matches: 9. Per the authors' pipeline: Scientists estimated how many nucleated cells there were by amplifying reference gene primers. Clones were sequenced by immunoSEQ multiplex PCR, and TCRdb holds only the in-frame ones, with some missing. V, J and clone size were drawn from that table, and D and trimming were deduced from the DNA. The table shows more than 110,000 clones, with around 85% occurring only once. There are a few counts of this clone. The receptor was derived from a man aged 50 to 60 with acute or convalescent COVID-19. J is TRBJ2-1 and V is TRBV7-9, with 7 bases identical to TRBD2. The sequenced material came from peripheral blood. The CDR3: CASSIQTSRDNEQFF. The DNA of the CDR3 is TGTGCCAGCAGCATTCAGACTAGCCGAGACAATGAGCAGTTCTTC.